This T cell receptor (beta chain) stems from a study of beta chain features in type 1 diabetes. Turning to the study itself: Age, gender and cell yields were alike across patients and healthy donors.

Study results and caveats: There was a moderate but significant shortening of TCRB CDR3s in all four CD4+ subsets of Type 1 diabetes patients.

Germline assignment: CDR1 LNHDA and CDR2 SQIVND (reference sequence). The V and J ends lost 5 bases and 4 bases respectively, with 16 bases between them. The CDR3 runs to 15 residues. This clone was counted between two and nine times. Its matching antigen is unknown. Sorting with CD45RO/CCR7/CD25/CD127/CD95/CD27 yielded naive, central memory, regulatory and stem-like memory CD4+ cells. Expressed TCRB transcripts were sequenced because the entire RNA isolate underwent reverse transcription. Produced via immunoSEQ multiplex PCR; TCRdb's table is partial and in-frame only. The sample lists fewer than 300,000 clones; roughly 20% were seen once.

This sequence was found in a woman aged 40 to 49 with type 1 diabetes. The source material was naive CD4+ T cells from blood. The chain combines TRBV19 with TRBJ2-3, with D possibly TRBD2 on 6 matching bases. CDR3 residues: CASSAPGLLPDTQYF. DNA for the CDR3: TGTGCCAGTAGTGCCCCGGGACTCCTGCCAGATACGCAGTATTTT.